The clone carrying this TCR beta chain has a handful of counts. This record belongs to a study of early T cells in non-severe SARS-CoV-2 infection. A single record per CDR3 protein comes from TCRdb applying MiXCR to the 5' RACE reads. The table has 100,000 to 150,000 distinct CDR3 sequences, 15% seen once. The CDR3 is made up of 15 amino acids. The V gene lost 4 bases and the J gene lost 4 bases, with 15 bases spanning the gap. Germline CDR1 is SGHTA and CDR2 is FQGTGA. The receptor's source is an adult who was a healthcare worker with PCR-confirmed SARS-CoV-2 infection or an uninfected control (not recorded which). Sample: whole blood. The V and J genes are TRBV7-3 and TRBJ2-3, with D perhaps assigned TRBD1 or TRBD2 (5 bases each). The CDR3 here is CASSSRGGRSDTQYF. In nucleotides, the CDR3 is TGTGCCAGCAGCTCACGGGGCGGCCGTTCAGATACGCAGTATTTT.